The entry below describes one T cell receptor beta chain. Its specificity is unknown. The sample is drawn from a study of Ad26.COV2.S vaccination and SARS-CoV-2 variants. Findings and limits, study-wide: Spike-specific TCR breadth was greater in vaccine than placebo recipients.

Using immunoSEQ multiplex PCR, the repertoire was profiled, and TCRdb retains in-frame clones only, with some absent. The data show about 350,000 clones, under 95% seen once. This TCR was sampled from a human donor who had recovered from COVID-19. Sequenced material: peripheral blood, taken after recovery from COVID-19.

The CDR3 region is CASSDSGTEQFF. DNA of the CDR3: TGTGCCAGCAGTGACTCCGGGACTGAGCAGTTCTTC. This rearrangement joins TRBV6-4 to TRBJ2-1; either TRBD1 or TRBD2 may fit D (5 bases each). The germline V and J ends were trimmed by 0 bases and 9 bases, with 6 bases remaining between them. The CDR3 is made up of 12 amino acids. In germline, CDR1 is MRHNA, CDR2 SNTAGT.